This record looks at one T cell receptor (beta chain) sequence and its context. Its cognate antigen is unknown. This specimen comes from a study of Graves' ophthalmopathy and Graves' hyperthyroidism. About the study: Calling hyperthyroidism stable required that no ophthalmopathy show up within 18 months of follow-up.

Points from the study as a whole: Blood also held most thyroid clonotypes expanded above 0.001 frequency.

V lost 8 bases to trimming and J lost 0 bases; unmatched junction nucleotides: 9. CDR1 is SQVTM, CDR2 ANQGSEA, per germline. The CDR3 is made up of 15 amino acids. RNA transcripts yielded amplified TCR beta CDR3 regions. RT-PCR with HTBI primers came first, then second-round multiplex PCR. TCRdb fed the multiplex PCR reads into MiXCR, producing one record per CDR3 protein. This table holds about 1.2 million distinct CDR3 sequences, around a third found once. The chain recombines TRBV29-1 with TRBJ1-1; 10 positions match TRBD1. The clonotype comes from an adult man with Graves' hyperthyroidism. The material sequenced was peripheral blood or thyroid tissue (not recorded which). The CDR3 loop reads CSIRTGGNMNTEAFF. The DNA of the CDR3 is TGCAGCATCCGGACAGGGGGTAATATGAACACTGAAGCTTTCTTT.